This T cell receptor beta chain was documented in a study of control samples from healthy donors and cancer patients. Clones were sequenced by immunoSEQ multiplex PCR, and TCRdb holds only the in-frame ones, with some missing. The sample records some 130,000 clones, about 92% being singletons. The CDR3 is 14 amino acids. V was clipped by 4 bases and J by 3 bases; unmatched bases: 2. CDR1 is MNHEY and CDR2 is SMNVEV in the germline V gene (reference sequence). This chain links TRBV27 with TRBJ1-5; the match to TRBD1 covers 8 bases. The sequenced sample was PBMCs. This TCR derives from a man over 45 with head and neck cancer. CDR3 bases: TGTGCCAGCAGTTCAGGGGGCAACAATCAGCCCCAGCATTTT. Amino acid sequence: CASSSGGNNQPQHF.